This section outlines one T cell receptor beta chain sequence together with its context. Its matching antigen is unknown. Other DNA sequences within the sample encode an identical CDR3. The data belong to a study of shared clonotypes between healthy human individuals. Study at large: CD4 naive and CD4 memory each took three plates per donor, while CD8 naive took two and CD8 memory one. Study results and caveats: Enrolling few donors narrowed the genetic and exposure-history diversity that was represented.

Each subset's genomic DNA was shared equally among a number of immunoSEQ plates. Assay: immunoSEQ multiplex PCR; the TCRdb copy retains only in-frame clones and omits some. The profile shows some 1 million clones, approximately 68% of them singletons. The V gene lost 6 bases and the J gene lost 6 bases, with 14 bases spanning the gap. This CDR3 region has 13 residues. Germline CDR1 is KGHSH and CDR2 is LQKENI. The genes are TRBV18 and TRBJ1-2; no reliable D call. The clonotype originates from a young man in good health. Sequencing used memory CD4+ T cells sorted from blood. Subset given: CD45RA-negative fraction. The CDR3 loop is CASSPRERDGYTF. The CDR3 coding sequence is TGTGCCAGCTCTCCAAGAGAGAGGGATGGCTACACCTTC.